This T cell receptor beta chain came from a study of T cells in Graves' hyperthyroidism and ophthalmopathy. This CDR3 has 14 amino acids. Germline assignment: CDR1 SQVTM and CDR2 ANQGSEA. V was clipped by 2 bases and J by 5 bases, with 12 bases between them. Amplified TCR beta CDR3 regions derived from RNA transcripts. An initial round of RT-PCR targeting the TCR CDR3 relied on the HTBI primer set. Each CDR3 protein is one row after TCRdb ran MiXCR on the multiplex PCR reads. The repertoire holds approximately 700,000 distinct CDR3 sequences, with nearly 45% as singletons. The chain couples TRBV29-1 to TRBJ2-2; the D gene is possibly TRBD2 (5 bases). The TCR comes from an adult man with Graves' disease, either hyperthyroidism or ophthalmopathy (not recorded which). Sequenced input: peripheral blood or thyroid tissue (not recorded which). The DNA of the CDR3 is TGCAGCGTTGAAACGCGGGCTGGAACCGGGGAGCTGTTTTTT. It codes for CSVETRAGTGELFF.